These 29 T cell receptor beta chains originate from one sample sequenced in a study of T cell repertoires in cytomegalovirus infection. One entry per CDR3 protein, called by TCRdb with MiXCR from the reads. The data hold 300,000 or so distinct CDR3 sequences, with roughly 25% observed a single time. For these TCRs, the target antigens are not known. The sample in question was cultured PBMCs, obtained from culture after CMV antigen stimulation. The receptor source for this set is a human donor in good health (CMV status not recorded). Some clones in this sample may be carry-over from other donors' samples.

CDR3 sequence reads: CASSQVFGDRGPSEQYF. Here the CDR3 DNA reads TGCGCCAGCAGCCAAGTTTTTGGGGACAGGGGGCCCTCCGAGCAGTACTTC. This chain connects TRBV4-3 to TRBJ2-7, with TRBD1 identical over 12 bases. CDR3 size: 17 residues. Trimming removed 1 base from V and 6 bases from J; junction bases left unmatched: 10. The germline V gene has CDR1 LGHNA and CDR2 YSLEER.

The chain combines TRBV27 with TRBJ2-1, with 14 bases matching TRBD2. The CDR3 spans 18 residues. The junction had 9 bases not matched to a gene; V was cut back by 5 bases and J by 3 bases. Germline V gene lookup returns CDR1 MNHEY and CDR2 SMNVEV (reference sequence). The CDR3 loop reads CASSPGTSGGLFYNEQFF. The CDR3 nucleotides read TGTGCCAGCAGTCCAGGGACTAGCGGGGGCCTCTTCTACAATGAGCAGTTCTTC.

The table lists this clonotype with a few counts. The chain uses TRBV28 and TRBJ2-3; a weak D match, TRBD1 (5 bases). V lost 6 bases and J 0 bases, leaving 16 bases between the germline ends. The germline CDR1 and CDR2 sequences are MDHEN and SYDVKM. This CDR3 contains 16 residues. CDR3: CASRTSGHLSTDTQYF. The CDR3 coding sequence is TGTGCCAGCAGGACTTCAGGACACCTTAGCACAGATACGCAGTATTTT.

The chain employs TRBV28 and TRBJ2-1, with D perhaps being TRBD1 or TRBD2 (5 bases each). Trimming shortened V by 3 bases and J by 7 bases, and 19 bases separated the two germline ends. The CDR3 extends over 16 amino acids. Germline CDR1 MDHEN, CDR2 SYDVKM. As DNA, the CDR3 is TGTGCCAGCAGTTTCGTTTACGAGGGGCTGGAGAATGAGCAGTTCTTC. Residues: CASSFVYEGLENEQFF.

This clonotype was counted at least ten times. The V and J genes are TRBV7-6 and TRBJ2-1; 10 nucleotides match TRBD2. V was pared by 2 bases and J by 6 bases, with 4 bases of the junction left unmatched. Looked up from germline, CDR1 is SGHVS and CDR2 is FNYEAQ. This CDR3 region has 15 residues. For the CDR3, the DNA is TGTGCCAGCAGCTTATGGACTAGCGGCCTCAATGAGCAGTTCTTC. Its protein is CASSLWTSGLNEQFF.

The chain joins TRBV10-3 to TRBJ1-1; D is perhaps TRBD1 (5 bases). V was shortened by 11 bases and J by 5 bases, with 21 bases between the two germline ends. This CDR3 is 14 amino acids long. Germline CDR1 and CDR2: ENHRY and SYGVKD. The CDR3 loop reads CAVRPQRGRTEAFF. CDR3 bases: TGTGCCGTCCGCCCTCAGCGGGGGAGAACTGAAGCTTTCTTT.

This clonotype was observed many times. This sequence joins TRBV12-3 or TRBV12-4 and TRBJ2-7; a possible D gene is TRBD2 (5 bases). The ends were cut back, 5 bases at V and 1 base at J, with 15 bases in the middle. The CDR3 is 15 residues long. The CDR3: CASSPSVARSYEQYV. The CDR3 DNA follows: TGTGCCAGCAGTCCGAGCGTAGCGAGGTCCTACGAGCAGTACGTC.

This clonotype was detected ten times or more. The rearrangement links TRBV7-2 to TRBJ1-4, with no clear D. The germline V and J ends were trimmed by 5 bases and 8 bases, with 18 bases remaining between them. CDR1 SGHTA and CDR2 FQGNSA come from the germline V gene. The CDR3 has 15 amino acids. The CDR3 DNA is TGTGCCAGCAGCCCAGGAAGTCGGTGGTCGGAAAAACTGTTTTTT. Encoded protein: CASSPGSRWSEKLFF. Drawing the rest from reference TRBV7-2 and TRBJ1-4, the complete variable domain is GAGVSQSPSNKVTEKGKDVELRCDPISGHTALYWYRQSLGQGLEFLIYFQGNSAPDKSGLPSDRFSAERTGGSVSTLTIQRTQQEDSAVYLCASSPGSRWSEKLFFGSGTQLSVL.

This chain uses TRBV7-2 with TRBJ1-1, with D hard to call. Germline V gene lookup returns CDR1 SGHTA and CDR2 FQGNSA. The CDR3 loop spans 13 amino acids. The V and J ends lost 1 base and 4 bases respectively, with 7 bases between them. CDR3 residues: CASSLDPTTEAFF. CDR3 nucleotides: TGTGCCAGCAGCTTAGACCCTACCACTGAAGCTTTCTTT.

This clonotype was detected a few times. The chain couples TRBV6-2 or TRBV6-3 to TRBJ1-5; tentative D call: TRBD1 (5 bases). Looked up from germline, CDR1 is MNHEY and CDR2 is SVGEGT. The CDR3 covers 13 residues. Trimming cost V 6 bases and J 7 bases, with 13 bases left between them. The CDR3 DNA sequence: TGTGCCAGCAGCCCCGGACATCGACAGCCCCAGCATTTT. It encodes CASSPGHRQPQHF.

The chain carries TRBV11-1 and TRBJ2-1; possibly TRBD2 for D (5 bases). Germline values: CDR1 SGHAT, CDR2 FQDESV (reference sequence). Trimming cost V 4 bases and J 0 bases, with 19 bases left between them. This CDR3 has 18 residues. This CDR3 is CASSSPFVRVSSYNEQFF. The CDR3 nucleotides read TGTGCCAGCAGCTCCCCCTTTGTGCGGGTGAGCTCCTACAATGAGCAGTTCTTC.

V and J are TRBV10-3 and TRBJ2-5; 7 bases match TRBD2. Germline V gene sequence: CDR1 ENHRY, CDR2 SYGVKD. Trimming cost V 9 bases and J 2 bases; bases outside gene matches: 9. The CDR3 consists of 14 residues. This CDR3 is CAISTTSAQETQYF. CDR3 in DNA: TGTGCCATTTCCACCACTAGCGCACAAGAGACCCAGTACTTC.

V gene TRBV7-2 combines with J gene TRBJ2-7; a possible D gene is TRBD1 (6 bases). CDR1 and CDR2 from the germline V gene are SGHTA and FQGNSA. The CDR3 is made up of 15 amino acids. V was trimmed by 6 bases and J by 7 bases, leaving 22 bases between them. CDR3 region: CASSPQLTPRGEQYF. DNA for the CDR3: TGTGCCAGCAGTCCTCAACTAACCCCGAGGGGGGAGCAGTACTTC.

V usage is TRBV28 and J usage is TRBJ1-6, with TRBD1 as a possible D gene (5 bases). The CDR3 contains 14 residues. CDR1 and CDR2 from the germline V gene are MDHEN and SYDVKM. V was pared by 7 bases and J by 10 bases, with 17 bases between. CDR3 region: CASTRGVWQSPLHF. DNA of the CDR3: TGTGCCAGCACCCGGGGGGTTTGGCAATCACCCCTCCACTTT.

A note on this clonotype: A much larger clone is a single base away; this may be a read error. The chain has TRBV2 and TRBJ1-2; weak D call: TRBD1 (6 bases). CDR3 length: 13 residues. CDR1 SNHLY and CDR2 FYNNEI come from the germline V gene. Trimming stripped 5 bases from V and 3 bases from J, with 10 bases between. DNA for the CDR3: TGTGCCAGCAGTTACGGACAGTACTATGGCTACACCTTC. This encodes CASSYGQYYGYTF.

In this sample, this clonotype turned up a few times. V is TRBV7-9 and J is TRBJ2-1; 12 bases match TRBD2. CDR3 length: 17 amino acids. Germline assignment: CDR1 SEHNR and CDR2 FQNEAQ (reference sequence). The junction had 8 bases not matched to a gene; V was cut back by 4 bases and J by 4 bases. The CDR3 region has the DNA TGTGCCAGCAGCTGGTCCGGGACTAGCGGGTTATACAATGAGCAGTTCTTC. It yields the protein CASSWSGTSGLYNEQFF.

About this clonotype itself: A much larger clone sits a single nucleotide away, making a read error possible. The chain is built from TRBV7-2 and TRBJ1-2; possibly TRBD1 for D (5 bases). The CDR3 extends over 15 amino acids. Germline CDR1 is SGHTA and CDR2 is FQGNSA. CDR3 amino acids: CASSPEQATNYDYTF. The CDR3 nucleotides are TGTGCCAGCAGCCCGGAACAGGCCACTAACTATGACTACACCTTC.

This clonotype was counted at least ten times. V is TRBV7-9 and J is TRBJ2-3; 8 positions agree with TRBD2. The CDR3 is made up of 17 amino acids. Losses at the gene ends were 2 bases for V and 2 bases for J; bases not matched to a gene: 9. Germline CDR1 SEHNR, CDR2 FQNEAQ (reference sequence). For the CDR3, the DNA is TGTGCCAGCAGCTTAAACAGCGGGGGCGGTCCCACAGATACGCAGTATTTT. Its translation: CASSLNSGGGPTDTQYF.

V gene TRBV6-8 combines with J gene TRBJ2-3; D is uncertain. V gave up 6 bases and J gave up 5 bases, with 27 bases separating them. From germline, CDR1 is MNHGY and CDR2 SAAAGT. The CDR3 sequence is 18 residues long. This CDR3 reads CASRPSPISPHMGDTQYF. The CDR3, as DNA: TGTGCCAGCAGACCCAGCCCCATTTCCCCCCATATGGGAGATACGCAGTATTTT.

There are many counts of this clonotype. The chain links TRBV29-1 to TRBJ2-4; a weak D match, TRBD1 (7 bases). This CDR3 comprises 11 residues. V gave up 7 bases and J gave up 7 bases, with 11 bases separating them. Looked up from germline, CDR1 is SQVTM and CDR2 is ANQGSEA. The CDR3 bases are TGCAGCGCCCAGGGGGGTAACATTCAGTACTTC. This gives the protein CSAQGGNIQYF.

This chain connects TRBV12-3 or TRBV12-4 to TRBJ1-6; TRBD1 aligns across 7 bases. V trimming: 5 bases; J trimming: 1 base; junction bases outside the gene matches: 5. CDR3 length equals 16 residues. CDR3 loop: CASSDRAESYNSPLHF. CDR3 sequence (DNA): TGTGCCAGCAGTGACAGGGCGGAATCCTATAATTCACCCCTCCACTTT.

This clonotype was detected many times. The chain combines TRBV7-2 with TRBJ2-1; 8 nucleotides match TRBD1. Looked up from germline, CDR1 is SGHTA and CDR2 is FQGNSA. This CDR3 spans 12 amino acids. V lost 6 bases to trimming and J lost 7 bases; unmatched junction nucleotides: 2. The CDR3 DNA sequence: TGTGCCAGCAGTCGGACAGGGAATGAGCAGTTCTTC. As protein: CASSRTGNEQFF.

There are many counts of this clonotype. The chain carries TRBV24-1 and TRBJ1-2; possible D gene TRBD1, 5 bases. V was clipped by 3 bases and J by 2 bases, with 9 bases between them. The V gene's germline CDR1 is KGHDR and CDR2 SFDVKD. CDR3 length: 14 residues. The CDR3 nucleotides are TGTGCCACCAGTGATCAGGGTACCAACTATGGCTACACCTTC. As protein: CATSDQGTNYGYTF.

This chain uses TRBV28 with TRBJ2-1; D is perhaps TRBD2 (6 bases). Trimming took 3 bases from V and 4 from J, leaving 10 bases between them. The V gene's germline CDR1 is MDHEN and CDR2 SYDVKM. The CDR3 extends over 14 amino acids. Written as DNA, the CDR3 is TGTGCCAGCAGTTTGGCTAGCGTGTACAATGAGCAGTTCTTC. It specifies CASSLASVYNEQFF.

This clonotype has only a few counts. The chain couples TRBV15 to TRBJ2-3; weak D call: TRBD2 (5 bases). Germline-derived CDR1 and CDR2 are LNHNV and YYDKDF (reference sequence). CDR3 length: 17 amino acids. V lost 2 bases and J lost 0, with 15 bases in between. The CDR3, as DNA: TGTGCCACCAGCAGATCTACTAGGGAAACTAGCACAGATACGCAGTATTTT. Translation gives CATSRSTRETSTDTQYF. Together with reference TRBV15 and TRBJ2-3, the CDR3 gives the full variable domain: DAMVIQNPRYQVTQFGKPVTLSCSQTLNHNVMYWYQQKSSQAPKLLFHYYDKDFNNEADTPDNFQSRRPNTSFCFLDIRSPGLGDTAMYLCATSRSTRETSTDTQYFGPGTRLTVL.

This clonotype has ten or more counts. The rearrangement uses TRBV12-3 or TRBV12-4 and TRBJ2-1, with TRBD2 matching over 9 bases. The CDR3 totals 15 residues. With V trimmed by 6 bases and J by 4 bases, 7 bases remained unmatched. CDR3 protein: CASSPGTSLYNEQFF. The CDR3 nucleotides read TGTGCCAGCAGCCCCGGGACTAGCCTTTACAATGAGCAGTTCTTC.

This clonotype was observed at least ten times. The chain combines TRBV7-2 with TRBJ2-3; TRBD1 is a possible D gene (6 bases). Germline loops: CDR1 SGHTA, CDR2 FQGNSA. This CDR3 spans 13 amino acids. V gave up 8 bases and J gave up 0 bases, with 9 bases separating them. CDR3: CASGGGSTDTQYF. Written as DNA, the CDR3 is TGTGCCAGCGGGGGCGGGAGCACAGATACGCAGTATTTT. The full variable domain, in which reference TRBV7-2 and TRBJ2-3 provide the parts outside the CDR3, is GAGVSQSPSNKVTEKGKDVELRCDPISGHTALYWYRQSLGQGLEFLIYFQGNSAPDKSGLPSDRFSAERTGGSVSTLTIQRTQQEDSAVYLCASGGGSTDTQYFGPGTRLTVL.

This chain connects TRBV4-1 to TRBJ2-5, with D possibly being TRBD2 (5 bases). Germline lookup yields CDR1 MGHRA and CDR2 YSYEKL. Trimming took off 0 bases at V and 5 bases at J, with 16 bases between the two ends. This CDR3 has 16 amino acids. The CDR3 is CASSQDKVGVSETQYF. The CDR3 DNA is TGCGCCAGCAGCCAAGATAAGGTCGGGGTTTCGGAGACCCAGTACTTC.

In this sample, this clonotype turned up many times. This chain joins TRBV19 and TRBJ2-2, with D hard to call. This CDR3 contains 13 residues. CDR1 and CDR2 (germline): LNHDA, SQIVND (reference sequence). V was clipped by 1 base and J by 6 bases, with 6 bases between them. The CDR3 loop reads CASSIGRSGELFF. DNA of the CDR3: TGTGCCAGTAGTATAGGGCGGTCCGGGGAGCTGTTTTTT.